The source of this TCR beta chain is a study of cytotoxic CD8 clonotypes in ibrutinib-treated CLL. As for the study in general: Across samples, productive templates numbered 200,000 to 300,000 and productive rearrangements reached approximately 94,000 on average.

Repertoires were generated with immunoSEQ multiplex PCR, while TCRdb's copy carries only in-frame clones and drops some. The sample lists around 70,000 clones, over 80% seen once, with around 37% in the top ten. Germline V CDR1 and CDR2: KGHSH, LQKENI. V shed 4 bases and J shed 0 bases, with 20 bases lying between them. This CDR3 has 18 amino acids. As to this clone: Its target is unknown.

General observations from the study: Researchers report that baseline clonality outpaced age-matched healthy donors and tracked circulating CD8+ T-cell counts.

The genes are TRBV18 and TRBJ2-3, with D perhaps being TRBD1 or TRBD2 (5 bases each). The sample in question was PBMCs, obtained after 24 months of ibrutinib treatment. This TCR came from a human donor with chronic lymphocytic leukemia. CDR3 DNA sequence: TGTGCCAGCTCACGCTCCCTCCGGGACGGCTTTAGCACAGATACGCAGTATTTT. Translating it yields CASSRSLRDGFSTDTQYF.